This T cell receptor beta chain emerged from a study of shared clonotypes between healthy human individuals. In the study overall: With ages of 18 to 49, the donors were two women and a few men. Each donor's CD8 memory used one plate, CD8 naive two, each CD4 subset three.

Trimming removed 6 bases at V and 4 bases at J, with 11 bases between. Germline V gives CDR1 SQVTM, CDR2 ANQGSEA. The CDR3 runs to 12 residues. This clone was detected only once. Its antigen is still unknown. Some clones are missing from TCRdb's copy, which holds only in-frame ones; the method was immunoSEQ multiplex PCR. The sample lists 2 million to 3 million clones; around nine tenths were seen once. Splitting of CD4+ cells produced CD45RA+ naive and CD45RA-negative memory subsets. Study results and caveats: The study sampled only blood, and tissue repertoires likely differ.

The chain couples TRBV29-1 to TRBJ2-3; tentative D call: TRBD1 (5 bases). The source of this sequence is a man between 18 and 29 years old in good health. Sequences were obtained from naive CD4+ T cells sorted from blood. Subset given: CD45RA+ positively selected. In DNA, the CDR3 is TGCAGCGTAGATTCAGGGTCAGATACGCAGTATTTT. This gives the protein CSVDSGSDTQYF.